The 26 T cell receptor beta chains listed next were all sequenced from one sample in a study of neurological immune-mediated disorders. TCRdb re-called the 5' RACE reads through MiXCR, storing one row per CDR3 protein. Of tens of thousands of distinct CDR3 sequences in the sample, around 4.6% are singletons; the top ten hold about 2.4%. The sample taken for sequencing was PBMCs. The source of these receptors is a woman aged 25 to 45 with multiple sclerosis.

The sample holds many counts of this clonotype. CDR3 nucleotide sequence: TGCAGTGCTATGGCCCGGAGTTCGTACGAGCAGTACTTC. Residues: CSAMARSSYEQYF. This sequence joins TRBV20-1 and TRBJ2-7; D gene unclear. There are 13 residues in the CDR3. Germline CDR1 is DFQATT and CDR2 is SNEGSKA (reference sequence). Trimming took 4 bases from V and 4 from J, leaving 14 bases between them.

This clonotype was seen ten or more times. This sequence joins TRBV11-2 and TRBJ2-2, with D hard to call. The germline V gene has CDR1 SGHAT and CDR2 FQNNGV. V gave up 6 bases and J gave up 3 bases, with 14 bases separating them. The CDR3 consists of 15 residues. Written as DNA, the CDR3 is TGTGCCAGCAGGTTGACACCCCGAGACACCGGGGAGCTGTTTTTT. Translated, it gives CASRLTPRDTGELFF.

This clonotype was recorded many times. This chain links TRBV5-6 with TRBJ1-2, with a weak D call TRBD1 (5 bases). Trimming pared 4 bases from V and 3 bases from J, leaving 13 bases between. Germline lookup yields CDR1 SGHDT and CDR2 YYEEEE. This CDR3 region has 14 residues. Here the CDR3 reads CASSRSGGDYGYTF. CDR3 nucleotides: TGTGCCAGCAGCCGTTCCGGGGGTGACTATGGCTACACCTTC.

This clonotype has a count of ten or more. The chain uses TRBV10-3 and TRBJ2-1; 14 nucleotides match TRBD2. The CDR3 extends over 15 amino acids. After removal of 6 bases from V and 5 bases from J, the junction contained 3 bases not matched to a gene. Germline CDR1 reads ENHRY; CDR2 reads SYGVKD. Written as DNA, the CDR3 is TGTGCCATCAGGGAGACTAGCGGGAGGGACAATGAGCAGTTCTTC. It codes for CAIRETSGRDNEQFF.

Comment on this clonotype: This could be a read error, since a much larger clone is one nucleotide away. The chain uses TRBV5-1 and TRBJ2-3, with D perhaps TRBD2 (6 bases). The V gene's germline CDR1 is SGHRS and CDR2 YFSETQ. The CDR3 runs to 16 residues. V lost 6 bases to trimming and J lost 1 base, with 18 bases between them. The CDR3 coding sequence is TGCGCCAGCACCCTACCTTTAACGGGGGGCACAGATACGCAGTATTTT. Translating it yields CASTLPLTGGTDTQYF.

A few counts support this clonotype. A much larger clone lies one base from this, so it may be a read error. This chain connects TRBV7-9 to TRBJ2-3; perhaps TRBD2 as D (7 bases). The germline V gene has CDR1 SEHNR and CDR2 FQNEAQ (reference sequence). V gave up 0 bases and J gave up 9 bases, with 16 bases separating them. This CDR3 is built from 15 residues. The CDR3 sequence is CASSLAGGAEETQYF. CDR3 in DNA: TGTGCCAGCAGCTTAGCAGGGGGGGCAGAAGAAACGCAGTATTTT.

This clonotype has only a few counts. This sequence joins TRBV20-1 and TRBJ1-2, with D unresolved. CDR3 length equals 12 residues. CDR1 and CDR2 (germline): DFQATT, SNEGSKA (reference sequence). Trimming pared 1 base from V and 4 bases from J, leaving 7 bases between. CDR3: CSARVRVYGYTF. CDR3 nucleotides: TGCAGTGCTAGAGTCCGGGTCTATGGCTACACCTTC.

This clonotype has more than one count but fewer than ten. The V gene is TRBV6-5, the J gene TRBJ2-3, with 10 bases matching TRBD2. The length of the CDR3 is 20 residues. Germline values: CDR1 MNHEY, CDR2 SVGAGI. V gave up 0 bases and J gave up 1 base; unmatched junction bases: 13. CDR3 nucleotide sequence: TGTGCCAGCAGTTACTCGGTCGGAGGACTAGCGGAGAGGGGCACAGATACGCAGTATTTT. It is translated as CASSYSVGGLAERGTDTQYF.

This clonotype was counted a few times. J is TRBJ2-6 and V is TRBV5-6; tentative D call: TRBD1 (5 bases). V was clipped by 5 bases and J by 4 bases, with 7 bases between them. The germline gives CDR1 SGHDT, CDR2 YYEEEE. CDR3 size: 13 residues. The CDR3 sequence: CASRGPGANVLTF. CDR3 bases: TGTGCCAGCAGGGGGCCCGGGGCCAACGTCCTGACTTTC.

Ten or more counts support this clonotype. The chain employs TRBV6-1 and TRBJ2-3; D gene ambiguous. Germline values: CDR1 MNHNS, CDR2 SASEGT. The CDR3 has 15 residues. Trimming removed 0 bases from V and 1 base from J, with 8 bases in between. CDR3 sequence: CASSEARSGTDTQYF. The CDR3 nucleotides are TGTGCCAGCAGTGAAGCTAGGAGCGGCACAGATACGCAGTATTTT.

This clonotype turned up a few times. The chain employs TRBV20-1 and TRBJ2-7; 8 bases are a match to TRBD2. This CDR3 spans 14 amino acids. Germline CDR1 reads DFQATT; CDR2 reads SNEGSKA (reference sequence). V shed 6 bases and J 1 base; nucleotides not matched to a gene: 8. Written as DNA, the CDR3 is TGCAGTGCGCAGCAAAGACTAGCGTCCTACGAGCAGTACTTC. As protein: CSAQQRLASYEQYF.

This clonotype has a count of ten or more. The J gene is TRBJ2-3, the V gene TRBV28; 7 bases fit TRBD2. V lost 7 bases to trimming and J lost 5 bases; unmatched junction nucleotides: 3. Germline V lookup: CDR1 MDHEN, CDR2 SYDVKM. CDR3 size: 12 residues. The CDR3 loop reads CASNSGIDTQYF. CDR3 nucleotides: TGTGCCAGCAACAGCGGGATAGATACGCAGTATTTT.

There are a few counts of this clonotype. An end of the junction does not agree with germline; a read error may underlie this. The chain joins TRBV20-1 to TRBJ2-5; D is perhaps TRBD2 (7 bases). Per the germline V gene, CDR1 is DFQATT and CDR2 is SNEGSKA (reference sequence). The CDR3 runs 13 residues. The CDR3 here is CSARNRGAETKYF. The CDR3 DNA reads TGTAGTGCTAGAAACCGGGGGGCGGAGACCAAGTACTTC.

This clonotype has ten or more counts. The chain joins TRBV20-1 to TRBJ2-1; 11 nucleotides agree with TRBD1. Per the germline V gene, CDR1 is DFQATT and CDR2 is SNEGSKA (reference sequence). The CDR3 loop spans 13 amino acids. Trimming removed 5 bases from V and 6 bases from J; junction bases left unmatched: 3. This CDR3 is CSAAGTGGNEQFF. The CDR3 DNA sequence: TGCAGTGCTGCCGGGACAGGGGGCAATGAGCAGTTCTTC.

This clonotype appeared many times. This chain links TRBV5-1 with TRBJ2-3; 7 bases are shared with TRBD2. This CDR3 spans 16 amino acids. V shed 0 bases, J shed 4 bases, and the junction held 8 bases outside the gene matches. The germline CDR1 and CDR2 sequences are SGHRS and YFSETQ. The CDR3, as DNA: TGCGCCAGCAGCTTGGGGCCTAGCGGCACCTCAGATACGCAGTATTTT. Translation: CASSLGPSGTSDTQYF.

In this sample, this clonotype turned up many times. This rearrangement joins TRBV15 to TRBJ2-3, with 9 nucleotides matching TRBD1. The CDR3 covers 13 residues. Germline V gives CDR1 LNHNV, CDR2 YYDKDF (reference sequence). Trimming cost V 6 bases and J 3 bases; bases outside gene matches: 1. CDR3 protein: CATRGQGTDTQYF. Written as DNA, the CDR3 is TGTGCCACCAGAGGACAGGGGACAGATACGCAGTATTTT.

The rearrangement uses TRBV29-1 and TRBJ2-7; D unresolved. There are 13 residues in the CDR3. V lost 4 bases and J lost 7, with 17 bases in between. The V gene's germline CDR1 is SQVTM and CDR2 ANQGSEA. The CDR3 nucleotides are TGCAGCGTTGTCGGGCAGTCTCAGGATGAGCAGTACTTC. Protein product: CSVVGQSQDEQYF.

In this sample, this clonotype turned up many times. This chain links TRBV11-2 with TRBJ1-1; 9 bases agree with TRBD1. The germline CDR1 and CDR2 sequences are SGHAT and FQNNGV. This CDR3 is built from 13 residues. J lost 5 bases, V lost 5 bases, and 3 bases had no gene match. In DNA form, the CDR3 reads TGTGCCAGCAGCCAACAGGGGGCGACTGAAGCTTTCTTT. The encoded protein is CASSQQGATEAFF. Filled out from reference TRBV11-2 and TRBJ1-1, the complete variable domain reads EAGVAQSPRYKIIEKRQSVAFWCNPISGHATLYWYQQILGQGPKLLIQFQNNGVVDDSQLPKDRFSAERLKGVDSTLKIQPAKLEDSAVYLCASSQQGATEAFFGQGTRLTVV.

This clonotype was seen more than once but under ten times. V is TRBV20-1 and J is TRBJ1-1; D possibly corresponds to TRBD1 (5 bases). The CDR3 has 14 residues. V lost 1 base to trimming and J lost 0 bases, with 9 bases between them. The V gene's germline CDR1 is DFQATT and CDR2 SNEGSKA (reference sequence). This CDR3 reads CSARGQLMNTEAFF. CDR3 sequence (DNA): TGCAGTGCTAGAGGACAGCTCATGAACACTGAAGCTTTCTTT.

This clonotype was detected a few times. V gene TRBV5-1 combines with J gene TRBJ2-5, with D perhaps given as TRBD1 or TRBD2 (6 bases each). The CDR3 is 14 residues long. Trimming left V 8 bases short and J 2 bases short, with 16 bases between. From germline, CDR1 is SGHRS and CDR2 YFSETQ. Here the CDR3 DNA reads TGCGCCAGTGTGGACAGAGGGGGGCAAGAGACCCAGTACTTC. It encodes CASVDRGGQETQYF.

This clonotype was counted between two and nine times. The V and J genes are TRBV5-1 and TRBJ1-4; D gene uncertain. Germline V CDR1 and CDR2: SGHRS, YFSETQ. There are 14 residues in the CDR3. V shed 0 bases and J shed 0 bases, with 3 bases lying between them. Here the CDR3 reads CASSLGTTNEKLFF. The CDR3 DNA sequence: TGCGCCAGCAGCTTGGGGACAACTAATGAAAAACTGTTTTTT.

This clonotype was detected ten times or more. The chain uses TRBV28 and TRBJ1-5; D is perhaps TRBD1 (5 bases). The germline CDR1 and CDR2 sequences are MDHEN and SYDVKM. The V gene lost 0 bases and the J gene lost 2 bases, with 11 bases spanning the gap. The CDR3 spans 16 residues. The chain's CDR3 is CASSLWGTRGNQPQHF. CDR3 nucleotides: TGTGCCAGCAGTTTATGGGGTACCAGGGGCAATCAGCCCCAGCATTTT.

The table lists this clonotype with many counts. The chain employs TRBV5-1 and TRBJ2-2; D not certain. CDR1 is SGHRS and CDR2 is YFSETQ in the germline V gene. V gave up 1 base and J gave up 6 bases, with 13 bases separating them. CDR3 size: 15 residues. The CDR3 sequence is CASSLSRPGAGELFF. The CDR3 DNA reads TGCGCCAGCAGCTTGTCCAGGCCGGGCGCCGGGGAGCTGTTTTTT. Variable domain in full (rest from reference TRBV5-1 and TRBJ2-2): KAGVTQTPRYLIKTRGQQVTLSCSPISGHRSVSWYQQTPGQGLQFLFEYFSETQRNKGNFPGRFSGRQFSNSRSEMNVSTLELGDSALYLCASSLSRPGAGELFFGEGSRLTVL.

With regard to this clonotype: It may be a read error: a sequence one base away is much more abundant. The chain links TRBV6-1 to TRBJ2-7; D is perhaps TRBD1 or TRBD2 (5 bases each). V lost 2 bases and J 3 bases, leaving 14 bases between the germline ends. Germline lookup yields CDR1 MNHNS and CDR2 SASEGT. The CDR3 spans 15 residues. The CDR3 DNA sequence: TGTGCCAGCAGTGAACCGGGAAAGGGGATCTACGAGCAGTACTTC. It translates to CASSEPGKGIYEQYF.

There are many counts of this clonotype. V gene TRBV3-1 combines with J gene TRBJ2-3, with a tentative D call TRBD2 (5 bases). The CDR3 length is 16 residues. Germline CDR1 LGHDT, CDR2 YNNKEL (reference sequence). The V end lost 0 bases, the J end lost 4 bases, and 14 bases lay between the germline ends. CDR3 sequence reads: CASSQDNPGIADTQYF. CDR3 coding DNA: TGTGCCAGCAGCCAAGATAACCCGGGGATTGCAGATACGCAGTATTTT.

This clonotype has at least ten counts. The rearrangement joins TRBV7-8 to TRBJ2-5, with D maybe TRBD2 (5 bases). This CDR3 has 13 amino acids. Germline-derived CDR1 and CDR2 are SGHVS and FQNEAQ. The V end lost 1 base, the J end lost 5 bases, and 8 bases lay between the germline ends. The CDR3 loop is CASSLGGSETQYF. DNA of the CDR3: TGTGCCAGCAGCTTAGGAGGGTCTGAGACCCAGTACTTC.